This T cell receptor (beta chain) was identified in a study of blood T cell repertoires in COVID-19. Trimming removed 4 bases from V and 5 bases from J; junction bases left unmatched: 3. CDR3 length: 14 amino acids. The germline CDR1 and CDR2 sequences are SEHNR and FQNEAQ (reference sequence). Generated by immunoSEQ multiplex PCR, the TCRdb table keeps only in-frame clones and is missing some. The sample includes about 220,000 clones, 82% of them seen just once. The gene calls are TRBV7-9 and TRBJ2-5; the match to TRBD1 covers 11 bases. Material for sequencing was peripheral blood. This receptor was obtained from a woman of 80 years or more with COVID-19, enrolled during active disease. CDR3: CASSWDRGVETQYF. The CDR3, as DNA: TGTGCCAGCAGCTGGGACAGGGGGGTCGAGACCCAGTACTTC.